The clone carrying this T cell receptor beta chain appeared a few times. The V gene lost 5 bases and the J gene lost 10 bases, with 12 bases spanning the gap. The CDR3 is 11 residues long. The V gene's germline CDR1 is SEHNR and CDR2 FQNEAQ (reference sequence). The data were obtained in a study of CD4+ T cells in melanoma. Assay: immunoSEQ multiplex PCR; the TCRdb copy retains only in-frame clones and omits some. The repertoire holds about 11,000 clones, with roughly 70% as singletons. This clonotype was sampled from a human donor with melanoma. Material: cells from a culture (not recorded whether cultured in vitro). The V gene is TRBV7-9, the J gene TRBJ2-7; the D gene could be TRBD1 or TRBD2 (6 bases each). The CDR3 spells CASSRRDTQYF. CDR3 sequence (DNA): TGTGCCAGCAGCCGGAGGGACACCCAGTACTTC.